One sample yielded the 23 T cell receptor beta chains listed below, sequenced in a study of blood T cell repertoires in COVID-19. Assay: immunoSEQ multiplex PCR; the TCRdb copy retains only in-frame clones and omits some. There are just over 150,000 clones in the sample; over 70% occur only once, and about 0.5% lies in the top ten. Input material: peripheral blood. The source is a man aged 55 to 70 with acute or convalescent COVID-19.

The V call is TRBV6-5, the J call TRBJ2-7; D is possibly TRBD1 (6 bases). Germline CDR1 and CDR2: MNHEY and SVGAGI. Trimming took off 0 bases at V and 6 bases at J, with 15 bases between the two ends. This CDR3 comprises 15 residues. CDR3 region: CASSYSNPGVSEQYF. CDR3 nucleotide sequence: TGTGCCAGCAGTTACTCGAACCCAGGGGTAAGCGAGCAGTACTTC.

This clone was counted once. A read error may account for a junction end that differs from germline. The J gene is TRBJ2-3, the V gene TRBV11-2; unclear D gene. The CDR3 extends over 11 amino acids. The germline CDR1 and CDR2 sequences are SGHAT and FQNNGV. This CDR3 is CASSLGFIQVF. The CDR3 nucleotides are TGTGCCAGCAGCTTAGGCTTCATTCAGGTCTTT.

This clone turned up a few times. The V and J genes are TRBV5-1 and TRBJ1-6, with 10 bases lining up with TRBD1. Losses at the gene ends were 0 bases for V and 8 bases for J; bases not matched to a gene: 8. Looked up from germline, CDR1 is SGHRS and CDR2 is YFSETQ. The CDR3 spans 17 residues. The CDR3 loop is CASSLGPPGQGYSPLHF. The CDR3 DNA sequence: TGCGCCAGCAGCTTGGGGCCCCCGGGACAGGGGTATTCACCCCTCCACTTT.

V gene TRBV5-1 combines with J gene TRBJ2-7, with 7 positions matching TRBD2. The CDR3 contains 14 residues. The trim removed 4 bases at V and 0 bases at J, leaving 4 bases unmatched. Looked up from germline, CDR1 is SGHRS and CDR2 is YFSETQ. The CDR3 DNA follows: TGCGCCAGCAGCAAGGGACTATCCTCCTACGAGCAGTACTTC. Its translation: CASSKGLSSYEQYF.

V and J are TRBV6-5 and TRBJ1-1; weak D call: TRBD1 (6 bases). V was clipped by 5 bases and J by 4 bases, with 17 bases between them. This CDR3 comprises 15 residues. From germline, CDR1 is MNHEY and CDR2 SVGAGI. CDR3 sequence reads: CASSPLPGGITEAFF. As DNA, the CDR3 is TGTGCCAGCAGTCCTCTTCCGGGGGGCATCACTGAAGCTTTCTTT.

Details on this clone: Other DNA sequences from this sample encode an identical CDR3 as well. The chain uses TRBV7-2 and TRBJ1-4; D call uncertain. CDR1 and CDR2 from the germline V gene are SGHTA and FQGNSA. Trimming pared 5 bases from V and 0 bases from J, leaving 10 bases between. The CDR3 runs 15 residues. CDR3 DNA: TGTGCCAGCAGCCTAACAGCCGCAACTAATGAAAAACTGTTTTTT. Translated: CASSLTAATNEKLFF.

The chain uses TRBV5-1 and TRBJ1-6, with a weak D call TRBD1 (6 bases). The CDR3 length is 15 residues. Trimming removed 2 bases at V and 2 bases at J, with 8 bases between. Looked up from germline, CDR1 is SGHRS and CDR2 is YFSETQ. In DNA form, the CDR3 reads TGCGCCAGCAGCTTACAGGGTCCCTATAATTCACCCCTCCACTTT. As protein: CASSLQGPYNSPLHF.

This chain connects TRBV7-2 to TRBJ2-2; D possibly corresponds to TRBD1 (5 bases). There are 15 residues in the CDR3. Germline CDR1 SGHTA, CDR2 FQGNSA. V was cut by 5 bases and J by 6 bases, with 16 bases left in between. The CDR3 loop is CASSMGHVSPGELFF. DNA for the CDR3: TGTGCCAGCAGCATGGGGCACGTAAGTCCCGGGGAGCTGTTTTTT.

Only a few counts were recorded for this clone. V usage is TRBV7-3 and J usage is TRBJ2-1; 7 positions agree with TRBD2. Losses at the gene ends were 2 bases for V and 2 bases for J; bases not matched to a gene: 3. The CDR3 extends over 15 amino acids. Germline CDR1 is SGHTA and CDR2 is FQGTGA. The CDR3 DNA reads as TGTGCCAGCAGCTTAGAGGCGGGGGCCTACAATGAGCAGTTCTTC. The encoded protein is CASSLEAGAYNEQFF.

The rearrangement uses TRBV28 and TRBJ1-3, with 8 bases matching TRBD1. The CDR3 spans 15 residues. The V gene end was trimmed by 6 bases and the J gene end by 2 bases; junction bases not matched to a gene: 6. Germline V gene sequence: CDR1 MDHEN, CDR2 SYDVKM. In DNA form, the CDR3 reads TGTGCCAGCAGGGGGGGACAGGATGCTGGAAACACCATATATTTT. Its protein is CASRGGQDAGNTIYF. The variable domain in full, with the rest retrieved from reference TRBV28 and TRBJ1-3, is DVKVTQSSRYLVKRTGEKVFLECVQDMDHENMFWYRQDPGLGLRLIYFSYDVKMKEKGDIPEGYSVSREKKERFSLILESASTNQTSMYLCASRGGQDAGNTIYFGEGSWLTVV.

The CDR3 reads CASSRPNQPQHF. Here the CDR3 DNA reads TGTGCCAGCAGTCGTCCCAATCAGCCCCAGCATTTT. V usage is TRBV6-5 and J usage is TRBJ1-5; D is uncertain. V was cut by 5 bases and J by 3 bases, with 5 bases left in between. Germline V gives CDR1 MNHEY, CDR2 SVGAGI. The length of the CDR3 is 12 residues.

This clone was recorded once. The CDR3 DNA is TGTGCCAGCAGCTTGCCTAGCGGAAATGAGCAGTTCTTC. As protein: CASSLPSGNEQFF. The chain is built from TRBV5-4 and TRBJ2-1; 7 bases are a match to TRBD2. Germline CDR1 SGHNT, CDR2 YYREEE (reference sequence). The CDR3 runs 13 residues. The trim removed 1 base at V and 7 bases at J, leaving 2 bases unmatched.

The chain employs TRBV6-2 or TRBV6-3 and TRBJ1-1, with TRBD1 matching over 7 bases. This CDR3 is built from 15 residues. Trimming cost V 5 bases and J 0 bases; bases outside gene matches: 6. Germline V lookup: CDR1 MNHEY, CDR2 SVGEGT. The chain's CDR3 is CASSLSGQLNTEAFF. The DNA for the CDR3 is TGTGCCAGCAGTCTTTCGGGACAGTTGAACACTGAAGCTTTCTTT.

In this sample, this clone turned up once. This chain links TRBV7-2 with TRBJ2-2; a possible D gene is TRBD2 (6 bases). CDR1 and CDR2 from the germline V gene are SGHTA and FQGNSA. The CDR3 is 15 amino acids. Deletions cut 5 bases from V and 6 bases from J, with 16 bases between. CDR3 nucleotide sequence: TGTGCCAGCAGCCGCATGTCGGGAGCCCCCGGGGAGCTGTTTTTT. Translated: CASSRMSGAPGELFF.

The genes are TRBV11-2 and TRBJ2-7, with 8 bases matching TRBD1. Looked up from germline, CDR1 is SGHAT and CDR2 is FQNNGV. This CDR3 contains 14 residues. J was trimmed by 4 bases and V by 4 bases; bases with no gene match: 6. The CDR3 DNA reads TGTGCCAGCAGCTCCCCCAGGGGGCTTTACGAGCAGTACTTC. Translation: CASSSPRGLYEQYF.

CDR3 residues: CASSPAGTASTDTQYF. The CDR3 nucleotides are TGTGCCAGCAGCCCCGCCGGGACAGCAAGCACAGATACGCAGTATTTT. The chain recombines TRBV9 with TRBJ2-3, with 7 bases aligning to TRBD1. The CDR3 is made up of 16 amino acids. Trimming removed 4 bases from V and 0 bases from J; junction bases left unmatched: 8. Germline CDR1 SGDLS, CDR2 YYNGEE.

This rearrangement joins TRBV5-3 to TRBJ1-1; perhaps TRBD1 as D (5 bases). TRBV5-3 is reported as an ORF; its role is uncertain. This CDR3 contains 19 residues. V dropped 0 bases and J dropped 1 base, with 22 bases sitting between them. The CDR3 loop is CARSLGVRRGPRPNTEAFF. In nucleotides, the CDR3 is TGTGCCAGAAGCTTGGGTGTCAGGCGGGGCCCGAGGCCGAACACTGAAGCTTTCTTT.

In nucleotides, the CDR3 is TGTGCCAGTAGTATAGGACCCTCTCCGACAGACCCCCTGAGCTCCTACGAGCAGTACTTC. Translated, it gives CASSIGPSPTDPLSSYEQYF. The rearrangement uses TRBV19 and TRBJ2-7, with D perhaps TRBD1 (5 bases). The germline V gene encodes CDR1 LNHDA and CDR2 SQIVND (reference sequence). V was clipped by 1 base and J by 0 bases, with 25 bases between them. CDR3 length: 20 residues.

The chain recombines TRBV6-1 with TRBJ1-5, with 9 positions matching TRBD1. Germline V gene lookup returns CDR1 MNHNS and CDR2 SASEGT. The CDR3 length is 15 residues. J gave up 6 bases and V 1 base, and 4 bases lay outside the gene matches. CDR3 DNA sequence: TGTGCCAGCAGTGAAGGTACAGGGGGCCCTCAGCCCCAGCATTTT. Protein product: CASSEGTGGPQPQHF.

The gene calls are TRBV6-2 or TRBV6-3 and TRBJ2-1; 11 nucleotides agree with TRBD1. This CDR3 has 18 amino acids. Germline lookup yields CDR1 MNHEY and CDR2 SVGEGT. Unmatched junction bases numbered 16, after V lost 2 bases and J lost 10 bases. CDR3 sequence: CASSYDPGARTGGNEQFF. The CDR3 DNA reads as TGTGCCAGCAGTTACGATCCGGGGGCCCGGACAGGGGGCAACGAGCAGTTCTTC.

The CDR3 region has the DNA TGTGCCAGCAGCTTAGCGACTCAGGGTGGTTCACCCCTCCACTTT. This sequence encodes CASSLATQGGSPLHF. The gene calls are TRBV7-9 and TRBJ1-6; D possibly corresponds to TRBD1 (5 bases). Trimming left V 0 bases short and J 9 bases short, with 12 bases between. This CDR3 contains 15 residues. The germline gives CDR1 SEHNR, CDR2 FQNEAQ (reference sequence). Combining the CDR3 with reference TRBV7-9 and TRBJ1-6 gives the whole variable domain DTGVSQNPRHKITKRGQNVTFRCDPISEHNRLYWYRQTLGQGPEFLTYFQNEAQLEKSRLLSDRFSAERPKGSFSTLEIQRTEQGDSAMYLCASSLATQGGSPLHFGNGTRLTVT.

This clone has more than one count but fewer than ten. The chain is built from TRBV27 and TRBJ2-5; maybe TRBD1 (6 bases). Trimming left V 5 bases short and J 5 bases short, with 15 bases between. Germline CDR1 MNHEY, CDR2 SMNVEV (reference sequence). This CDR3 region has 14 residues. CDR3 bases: TGTGCCAGCAGTCAAATACAGGGCGCGGAGACCCAGTACTTC. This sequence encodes CASSQIQGAETQYF.

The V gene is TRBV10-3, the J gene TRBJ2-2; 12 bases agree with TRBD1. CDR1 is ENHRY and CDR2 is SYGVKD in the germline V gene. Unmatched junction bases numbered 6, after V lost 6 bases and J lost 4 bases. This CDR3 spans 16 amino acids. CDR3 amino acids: CAIRPGQGASTGELFF. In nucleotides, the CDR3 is TGTGCCATCAGGCCGGGACAGGGGGCGAGCACCGGGGAGCTGTTTTTT.